This TCR beta chain was retrieved from a study of shared clonotypes between healthy human individuals. Germline V gene sequence: CDR1 LNHDA, CDR2 SQIVND (reference sequence). The CDR3 spans 18 residues. Trimming removed 5 bases from V and 0 bases from J, with 19 bases in between. Comments on this clone: As yet, its antigen is unknown.

A CD45RA+ naive subset and a CD45RA-negative memory subset were split from CD4+ cells. This table comes from immunoSEQ multiplex PCR, and its TCRdb copy is limited to in-frame clones, with some not included. The repertoire holds 2 million to 2.5 million clones, with around 92% as singletons. Study-level findings and limits: Generation probability values for non-shared clonotypes were lower than those for clonotypes shared by all four donors. Generally, naive subsets came out with larger estimated richness than memory subsets.

Sequencing was done on a sample of naive CD4+ T cells from PBMCs. Subset defined: CD45RA+ positively selected. The genes are TRBV19 and TRBJ2-2; D tentatively reads TRBD1 or TRBD2 (5 bases each). This TCR derives from a man younger than 30 in good health. Some clones in this sample may be carry-over from other donors' samples. The DNA of the CDR3 is TGTGCCAGTAGTGATACGAGGGGCCTAGCAGCGAACACCGGGGAGCTGTTTTTT. Protein product: CASSDTRGLAANTGELFF.